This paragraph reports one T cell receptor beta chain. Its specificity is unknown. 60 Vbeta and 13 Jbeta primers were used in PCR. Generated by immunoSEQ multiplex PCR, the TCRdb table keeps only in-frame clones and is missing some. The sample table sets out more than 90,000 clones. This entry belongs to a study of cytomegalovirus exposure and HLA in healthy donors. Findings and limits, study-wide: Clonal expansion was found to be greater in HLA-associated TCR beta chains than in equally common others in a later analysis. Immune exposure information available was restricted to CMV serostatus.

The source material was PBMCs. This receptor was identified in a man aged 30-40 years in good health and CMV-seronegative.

CDR3 bases: TGTGCCAGCAGCCCCGGGGGATCGGGCAATCAGCCCCAGCATTTT. This gives the protein CASSPGGSGNQPQHF. This chain connects TRBV14 to TRBJ1-5, with a possible D match to TRBD1 (5 bases). V lost 4 bases and J lost 2, with 12 bases in between. CDR3 length equals 15 residues. Germline assignment: CDR1 SGHDN and CDR2 FVKESK.